This is a list of T cell receptor beta chains from one sample in a study of blood T cell repertoires in COVID-19. Clones were sequenced by immunoSEQ multiplex PCR, and TCRdb holds only the in-frame ones, with some missing. The sample yields more than 300,000 clones, about 93% seen once. Sequencing was performed on peripheral blood. These receptors came from a woman aged 18-29 years who had recovered from COVID-19. Both conserved end residues are part of each CDR3. The order of the fields is D gene, V gene, clone size, J gene, CDR3 protein, CDR3 DNA. A D gene is named only where the DNA matches it firmly. Clone size, where shown, is once, few, many, or a class for clones that have expanded.

TRBD1,TRBV9,.,TRBJ2-5,CASSGQGAVGETQYF,TGTGCCAGCAGCGGACAGGGGGCTGTGGGGGAGACCCAGTACTTC
TRBD2,TRBV28,.,TRBJ2-1,CASRRLAGVYNEQFF,TGTGCCAGCAGACGACTAGCGGGAGTCTACAATGAGCAGTTCTTC
.,TRBV5-4,.,TRBJ1-2,CASARGGGEGYGYTF,TGTGCCAGCGCCCGAGGAGGGGGGGAGGGCTATGGCTACACCTTC
.,TRBV4-1,.,TRBJ1-2,CASSQLQTQPEYGYTF,TGCGCCAGCAGCCAATTGCAGACACAACCTGAGTATGGCTACACCTTC
.,TRBV7-8,.,TRBJ1-1,CASSLASGDAFF,TGTGCCAGCAGCTTAGCATCAGGGGATGCTTTCTTT
.,TRBV10-2,.,TRBJ1-5,CASSEAGYSNQPQHF,TGCGCCAGCAGTGAGGCCGGTTATAGCAATCAGCCCCAGCATTTT
.,TRBV7-2,once,TRBJ1-5,CASSQAGNQPQHF,TGTGCCAGCAGCCAGGCAGGGAATCAGCCCCAGCATTTT
.,TRBV11-3,.,TRBJ1-4,CASSLDLRALGGLFF,TGTGCCAGCAGCTTAGATCTCAGGGCATTAGGTGGACTGTTTTTT
TRBD2,TRBV11-2,.,TRBJ2-1,CATAPGGSHNEQFF,TGTGCCACCGCACCCGGCGGGAGCCACAATGAGCAGTTCTTC
TRBD2,TRBV29-1,.,TRBJ2-3,CSAGTSGSGGDTQYF,TGCAGCGCCGGGACTAGCGGGAGCGGGGGAGATACGCAGTATTTT
.,TRBV7-9,.,TRBJ1-2,CASSLYESGYTF,TGTGCCAGCAGCTTATACGAGAGTGGCTACACCTTC
TRBD2,TRBV27,.,TRBJ2-2,CASSLSLGLAGGELFF,TGTGCCAGCAGTTTATCTTTGGGACTAGCGGGCGGGGAGCTGTTTTTT
TRBD2,TRBV6-5,.,TRBJ2-1,CASRPGLAGDEQFF,TGTGCCAGCAGACCCGGACTAGCGGGAGATGAGCAGTTCTTC
TRBD1,TRBV7-9,.,TRBJ2-2,CASSIYPFRQGPGELFF,TGTGCCAGCAGCATCTACCCCTTCCGACAGGGCCCCGGGGAGCTGTTTTTT
TRBD2,TRBV7-9,.,TRBJ2-5,CASSLHWTSGEETQYF,TGTGCCAGCAGCCTACACTGGACTAGCGGGGAAGAGACCCAGTACTTC
TRBD1,TRBV28,.,TRBJ1-3,CASSNTGGSGNTIYF,TGTGCCAGCAGTAATACAGGGGGCTCTGGAAACACCATATATTTT
TRBD2,TRBV6-5,.,TRBJ2-5,CASRPPGLVQETQYF,TGTGCCAGCAGACCTCCGGGACTAGTTCAAGAGACCCAGTACTTC
.,TRBV6-5,.,TRBJ1-2,CASSYLGAGYNYGYTF,TGTGCCAGCAGTTACCTGGGTGCAGGGTACAACTATGGCTACACCTTC
TRBD2,TRBV19,.,TRBJ2-3,CASSSAIAGGLTDTQYF,TGTGCCAGTAGTTCGGCGATCGCGGGGGGCCTCACAGATACGCAGTATTTT
TRBD1,TRBV19,.,TRBJ2-1,CASRLTGGPYNEQFF,TGTGCCAGTAGGCTGACAGGGGGTCCCTACAATGAGCAGTTCTTC
.,TRBV25-1,.,TRBJ1-1,CASSEGRGVTEAFF,TGTGCCAGCAGTGAAGGCAGGGGAGTCACTGAAGCTTTCTTT
.,TRBV4-3,.,TRBJ1-2,CASSQADSNYGYTF,TGCGCCAGCAGCCAAGCCGACAGTAACTATGGCTACACCTTC
.,TRBV11-3,.,TRBJ1-1,CASSSAVGQTEAFF,TGTGCCAGCAGCTCAGCGGTAGGGCAAACTGAAGCTTTCTTT
TRBD1,TRBV6-5,.,TRBJ1-1,CASKGQGRGTEAFF,TGTGCCAGCAAGGGACAGGGCAGGGGCACTGAAGCTTTCTTT
.,TRBV4-3,.,TRBJ1-4,CASSPGYRSKEKLFF,TGCGCCAGCAGCCCAGGATACAGGAGTAAAGAAAAACTGTTTTTT
.,TRBV9,.,TRBJ2-1,CASSSQAGSYNEQFF,TGTGCCAGCAGCTCCCAGGCCGGATCTTACAATGAGCAGTTCTTC
.,TRBV30,few,TRBJ1-3,CAWSVRGFSGNTIYF,TGTGCCTGGAGTGTTCGGGGGTTCTCTGGAAACACCATATATTTT
.,TRBV19,.,TRBJ2-4,CASSIGGPAKNIQYF,TGTGCCAGTAGTATAGGGGGCCCAGCCAAAAACATTCAGTACTTC
.,TRBV5-6,.,TRBJ1-6,CASSLPGNSPLHF,TGTGCCAGCAGCTTGCCGGGTAATTCACCCCTCCACTTT
TRBD2,TRBV6-2/TRBV6-3,.,TRBJ2-5,CASSYFPRRGRMETQYF,TGTGCCAGCAGTTACTTCCCCCGGCGCGGGAGGATGGAGACCCAGTACTTC
.,TRBV19,.,TRBJ2-2,CASSIMNTGELFF,TGTGCCAGTAGTATTATGAACACCGGGGAGCTGTTTTTT
.,TRBV10-2,few,TRBJ2-1,CASSEMGTYNEQFF,TGCGCCAGCAGTGAGATGGGGACTTACAATGAGCAGTTCTTC
.,TRBV5-1,.,TRBJ1-1,CASSQDTNTEAFF,TGCGCCAGCAGCCAGGACACGAACACTGAAGCTTTCTTT
.,TRBV5-4,.,TRBJ2-3,CASSGRGGGYTDTQYF,TGTGCCAGCAGCGGAAGGGGGGGAGGTTACACAGATACGCAGTATTTT
.,TRBV7-9,.,TRBJ2-1,CASSLAAGGNDYNEQFF,TGTGCCAGCAGCTTAGCCGCCGGCGGGAATGACTACAATGAGCAGTTCTTC
.,TRBV9,.,TRBJ2-3,CASSRVSTDTQYF,TGTGCCAGCAGCCGGGTCAGCACAGATACGCAGTATTTT
.,TRBV4-3,.,TRBJ1-1,CASSQDTGVNTEAFF,TGCGCCAGCAGCCAAGATACGGGGGTGAACACTGAAGCTTTCTTT
TRBD1,TRBV13,.,TRBJ2-2,CASSSRPRYRGRTGELFF,TGTGCCAGCAGCTCCAGACCGCGCTACAGGGGGAGGACCGGGGAGCTGTTTTTT
TRBD2,TRBV11-3,.,TRBJ2-2,CASSSRGSGRGGGELFF,TGTGCCAGCAGCTCCCGGGGTAGCGGGAGAGGGGGCGGGGAGCTGTTTTTT
TRBD1,TRBV19,.,TRBJ1-1,CASSILTGESEAFF,TGTGCCAGTAGTATACTCACAGGGGAGTCTGAAGCTTTCTTT
.,TRBV27,.,TRBJ2-5,CASSLKWGRPTQETQYF,TGTGCCAGCAGTTTAAAATGGGGCAGGCCGACTCAAGAGACCCAGTACTTC
.,TRBV5-1,once,TRBJ2-3,CASSFLGSRGTQYF,TGCGCCAGCAGCTTCCTCGGGTCGCGGGGTACGCAGTATTTT
TRBD2,TRBV5-4,.,TRBJ2-3,CASNVAGGGDTQYF,TGTGCCAGCAACGTGGCGGGAGGTGGGGATACGCAGTATTTT
TRBD1,TRBV11-3,.,TRBJ2-5,CASSRQGRETQYF,TGTGCCAGCAGCCGACAGGGAAGAGAGACCCAGTACTTC
TRBD1,TRBV24-1,.,TRBJ1-5,CATSDQGQGDQPQHF,TGTGCCACCAGTGACCAGGGACAGGGTGATCAGCCCCAGCATTTT